A selection of T cell receptor beta chains follows, all from one sample in a study of T cell responses to AZD1222 COVID-19 vaccine. TCRdb's copy holds only in-frame clones and misses some; the assay was immunoSEQ multiplex PCR. The sample contains roughly 150,000 clones, 85% to 95% of which appear only once. Here the sequenced sample was peripheral blood, taken on day 0 of AZD1222 vaccination. These receptors all come from an adult in good health. The CDR3 runs from the conserved cysteine through the conserved F or W. A D gene is named only where the DNA matches it firmly. Clone size, where shown, is once, few, many, or a class for clones that have expanded.

NA | NA | TRBJ1-2 | TRBV5-6 | TGTGCCAGCAGCTTACCTGGACAGAACTATGGCTACACCTTC | CASSLPGQNYGYTF
NA | NA | TRBJ2-3 | TRBV19 | TGTGCCAGTAGTCGGATGCCAGTAAACACGCAGTATTTT | CASSRMPVNTQYF
NA | TRBD1 | TRBJ1-4 | TRBV30 | TGTGCCTGGAGTCCTCCGGGACAGCACAGTGAAAAACTGTTTTTT | CAWSPPGQHSEKLFF
NA | NA | TRBJ1-1 | TRBV5-3 | TGTGCCAGAAGCTTGCGATCGGGTCAGGACACTGAAGCTTTCTTT | CARSLRSGQDTEAFF
NA | NA | TRBJ1-6 | TRBV5-6 | TGTGCCAGCAGTTCCGTTTTGGAGTCGTACACCCTCCACTTT | CASSSVLESYTLHF
NA | NA | TRBJ1-2 | TRBV7-2 | TGTGCCAGCAGCTTCCCAAAAGCTAACTATGGCTACACCTTC | CASSFPKANYGYTF
once | NA | TRBJ2-3 | TRBV29-1 | TGCAGCGTTGAGAGGGTAGGGGGAGATACGCAGTATTTT | CSVERVGGDTQYF
NA | TRBD1 | TRBJ2-1 | TRBV27 | TGTGCCAGCTCACTAATTATTGGGACAGGGGCGTACAATGAGCAGTTCTTC | CASSLIIGTGAYNEQFF
NA | NA | TRBJ1-3 | TRBV7-9 | TGTGCCAGCAGCTTAGTAGGGTACTCTGGAAACACCATATATTTT | CASSLVGYSGNTIYF
NA | NA | TRBJ2-2 | TRBV7-2 | TGTGCCAGCAGCTACTGGGACACCGGGGAGCTGTTTTTT | CASSYWDTGELFF